These T cell receptor beta chains were read from a single sample in a study of shared T cell receptors in the human thymus. The protocol was immunoSEQ multiplex PCR, while the TCRdb copy is restricted to in-frame clones and leaves out a portion. In the table there are some 660,000 clones, about 90% of which are singletons. The data were also submitted as part of a second study, on human thymus T cells.

What was sequenced was thymocytes. The receptors stem from a boy younger than two with a congenital heart defect. CDR3s include the opening cysteine and the closing phenylalanine or tryptophan. Each record gives: CDR3 DNA, CDR3 protein, V gene, CDR3 length, D gene, clone size, J gene. D genes are given only for firm matches. The listing skips clone size in some rows; elsewhere it reads once, few, many or a size class.

cdr3_nt: TGTGCCAGCAGCTTAGTGGGGACTAGCGATCCTCCCTACGAGCAGTACTTC
cdr3_aa: CASSLVGTSDPPYEQYF
v_call: TRBV11-3
cdr3_length: 17
d_call: TRBD2
clone_size: .
j_call: TRBJ2-7

cdr3_nt: TGCGCCAGCAGCAGGGGGTCAACGGGCACCGGGGAGCTGTTTTTT
cdr3_aa: CASSRGSTGTGELFF
v_call: TRBV4-3
cdr3_length: 15
d_call: .
clone_size: .
j_call: TRBJ2-2

cdr3_nt: TGTGCCATCAGTGGGGCGCCAGGGCCCGTTAGCAATCAGCCCCAGCATTTT
cdr3_aa: CAISGAPGPVSNQPQHF
v_call: TRBV10-3
cdr3_length: 17
d_call: .
clone_size: .
j_call: TRBJ1-5

cdr3_nt: TGTGCCAGCAGCTTAGGTGCTAGCGGGACCCCCTACGAGCAGTACTTC
cdr3_aa: CASSLGASGTPYEQYF
v_call: TRBV7-9
cdr3_length: 16
d_call: TRBD2
clone_size: .
j_call: TRBJ2-7

cdr3_nt: TGTGCCAGCAGCTCCCGGGACGGAGGGTCCTTGGAGCAGTTCTTC
cdr3_aa: CASSSRDGGSLEQFF
v_call: TRBV9
cdr3_length: 15
d_call: .
clone_size: once
j_call: TRBJ2-1

cdr3_nt: TGTGCCAGTAGTATAGATTCGTGGACTAGCGGTACCCATACGCAGTATTTT
cdr3_aa: CASSIDSWTSGTHTQYF
v_call: TRBV19
cdr3_length: 17
d_call: TRBD2
clone_size: .
j_call: TRBJ2-3

cdr3_nt: TGTGCCACCAGCAGACTTAAACAGGTCACGAACACTGAAGCTTTCTTT
cdr3_aa: CATSRLKQVTNTEAFF
v_call: TRBV15
cdr3_length: 16
d_call: .
clone_size: .
j_call: TRBJ1-1

cdr3_nt: TGTGCCAGTAGGGGGGGAATGAACACTGAAGCTTTCTTT
cdr3_aa: CASRGGMNTEAFF
v_call: TRBV19
cdr3_length: 13
d_call: .
clone_size: once
j_call: TRBJ1-1

cdr3_nt: TGTGCCAGCAGTTCCCGACAGGGGCCACCCCCCCTGGAGCAGTACTTC
cdr3_aa: CASSSRQGPPPLEQYF
v_call: TRBV28
cdr3_length: 16
d_call: TRBD1
clone_size: .
j_call: TRBJ2-7

cdr3_nt: TGTGCCAGCAGACCCCGCGGACTAGCGGGCTACGAGCAGTACTTC
cdr3_aa: CASRPRGLAGYEQYF
v_call: TRBV27
cdr3_length: 15
d_call: TRBD2
clone_size: .
j_call: TRBJ2-7

cdr3_nt: TGTGCCAGCAGCTTAAACGGGGGGCTCTCCTACAATGAGCAGTTCTTC
cdr3_aa: CASSLNGGLSYNEQFF
v_call: TRBV7-3
cdr3_length: 16
d_call: .
clone_size: .
j_call: TRBJ2-1

cdr3_nt: TGTGCCAGCAGCCCGGGACAGGGAAACACCATATATTTT
cdr3_aa: CASSPGQGNTIYF
v_call: TRBV6-5
cdr3_length: 13
d_call: TRBD1
clone_size: once
j_call: TRBJ1-3

cdr3_nt: TGTGCCAGCAGCTTAGATCCACCGGCTGAAGCTTTCTTT
cdr3_aa: CASSLDPPAEAFF
v_call: TRBV7-9
cdr3_length: 13
d_call: .
clone_size: .
j_call: TRBJ1-1

cdr3_nt: TGCGCCAGCAGCGGGGGACTAGCGGGACCATACGAGCAGTACTTC
cdr3_aa: CASSGGLAGPYEQYF
v_call: TRBV5-1
cdr3_length: 15
d_call: TRBD2
clone_size: .
j_call: TRBJ2-7

cdr3_nt: TGTGCCAGCAGCGTAGGGGGCGGGATGGACTATGGCTACACCTTC
cdr3_aa: CASSVGGGMDYGYTF
v_call: TRBV9
cdr3_length: 15
d_call: .
clone_size: once
j_call: TRBJ1-2

cdr3_nt: TGTGCCAGCAGCTTAGTTCGTAGCGGGAGGCCTCCGGACGGAGAGCAGTACTTC
cdr3_aa: CASSLVRSGRPPDGEQYF
v_call: TRBV7-9
cdr3_length: 18
d_call: TRBD2
clone_size: .
j_call: TRBJ2-7

cdr3_nt: TGCGCCAGCAGCTTGAATCCCCAGGGCGGGGGAAACGAGCAGTACTTC
cdr3_aa: CASSLNPQGGGNEQYF
v_call: TRBV5-1
cdr3_length: 16
d_call: TRBD2
clone_size: .
j_call: TRBJ2-7

cdr3_nt: TGTGCCAGCAGTTTCTCCGCGTCATTTGGGGAGCTGTTTTTT
cdr3_aa: CASSFSASFGELFF
v_call: TRBV28
cdr3_length: 14
d_call: .
clone_size: .
j_call: TRBJ2-2

cdr3_nt: TGTGCCAGCAGCCAAGGGGTGGCTAGCGGGGCTGGCGAAAATGAGCAGTTCTTC
cdr3_aa: CASSQGVASGAGENEQFF
v_call: TRBV4-2
cdr3_length: 18
d_call: TRBD2
clone_size: .
j_call: TRBJ2-1

cdr3_nt: TGCAGCGTTGAGAGCCGGGGTATAGGTTACGAGCAGTACTTC
cdr3_aa: CSVESRGIGYEQYF
v_call: TRBV29-1
cdr3_length: 14
d_call: .
clone_size: .
j_call: TRBJ2-7

cdr3_nt: TGTGCCAGCAGCCCCCTAGCGGGGGGACAAGAGACCCAGTACTTC
cdr3_aa: CASSPLAGGQETQYF
v_call: TRBV16
cdr3_length: 15
d_call: TRBD2
clone_size: .
j_call: TRBJ2-5

cdr3_nt: TGCAGCGTCGACAGGGGGAACACTGAAGCTTTCTTT
cdr3_aa: CSVDRGNTEAFF
v_call: TRBV29-1
cdr3_length: 12
d_call: TRBD1
clone_size: .
j_call: TRBJ1-1

cdr3_nt: TGTGCCAGCAGGGGGGGGCTAAGCACAGATACGCAGTATTTT
cdr3_aa: CASRGGLSTDTQYF
v_call: TRBV2
cdr3_length: 14
d_call: .
clone_size: .
j_call: TRBJ2-3

cdr3_nt: TGTGCCAGTAGGGTCCCAGAGGCGGATCAGCCCCAGCATTTT
cdr3_aa: CASRVPEADQPQHF
v_call: TRBV19
cdr3_length: 14
d_call: .
clone_size: .
j_call: TRBJ1-5

cdr3_nt: TGTGCCAGCATTAAGGGGCGGTCGAGCTATGGCTACACCTTC
cdr3_aa: CASIKGRSSYGYTF
v_call: TRBV2
cdr3_length: 14
d_call: .
clone_size: once
j_call: TRBJ1-2

cdr3_nt: TGCGCCAGCAGCTGCCGGGACAGGGTCGGAGAGACCCAGTACTTC
cdr3_aa: CASSCRDRVGETQYF
v_call: TRBV5-1
cdr3_length: 15
d_call: TRBD1
clone_size: .
j_call: TRBJ2-5

cdr3_nt: TGTGCCAGCTCACCCAGCGGGGCCCAAGAGACCCAGTACTTC
cdr3_aa: CASSPSGAQETQYF
v_call: TRBV18
cdr3_length: 14
d_call: TRBD2
clone_size: .
j_call: TRBJ2-5

cdr3_nt: TGTGCCAGCAGCGGAGGCGGGAGTACCACAGATACGCAGTATTTT
cdr3_aa: CASSGGGSTTDTQYF
v_call: TRBV9
cdr3_length: 15
d_call: TRBD2
clone_size: few
j_call: TRBJ2-3

cdr3_nt: TGTGCCACCAGCAGACGGGGAAAGAACACTGAAGCTTTCTTT
cdr3_aa: CATSRRGKNTEAFF
v_call: TRBV15
cdr3_length: 14
d_call: .
clone_size: .
j_call: TRBJ1-1

cdr3_nt: TGTGCCAGCAGTATCCCGGAGAAGCGGGAGGGCCTCAATGAGCAGTTCTTC
cdr3_aa: CASSIPEKREGLNEQFF
v_call: TRBV28
cdr3_length: 17
d_call: TRBD2
clone_size: .
j_call: TRBJ2-1

cdr3_nt: TGTGCCAGCAGCCGGGGACTAGGGAATGAGCAGTTCTTC
cdr3_aa: CASSRGLGNEQFF
v_call: TRBV6-6
cdr3_length: 13
d_call: TRBD2
clone_size: .
j_call: TRBJ2-1

cdr3_nt: TGTGCCAGCAGCCAAGTGGTAGCGGGAGGGCTCCGCTCCTACAATGAGCAGTTCTTC
cdr3_aa: CASSQVVAGGLRSYNEQFF
v_call: TRBV14
cdr3_length: 19
d_call: TRBD2
clone_size: .
j_call: TRBJ2-1

cdr3_nt: TGTGCCAGCAGCTTGCCTCAGGGGGCTCTAGAGAACACTGAAGCTTTCTTT
cdr3_aa: CASSLPQGALENTEAFF
v_call: TRBV5-4
cdr3_length: 17
d_call: TRBD1
clone_size: .
j_call: TRBJ1-1

cdr3_nt: TGTGCCATCAGTGACTCGAGTCGGACTAGCGGGGATTCCTACGAGCAGTACTTC
cdr3_aa: CAISDSSRTSGDSYEQYF
v_call: TRBV10-3
cdr3_length: 18
d_call: TRBD2
clone_size: .
j_call: TRBJ2-7

cdr3_nt: TGTGCCAGCAGTCCAAAGGGCAGAGGAGGGCATGAGCAGTTCTTC
cdr3_aa: CASSPKGRGGHEQFF
v_call: TRBV28
cdr3_length: 15
d_call: .
clone_size: once
j_call: TRBJ2-1

cdr3_nt: TGCAGCGTTGAAGGGACTAGCGGGAGGAGAACAGATACGCAGTATTTT
cdr3_aa: CSVEGTSGRRTDTQYF
v_call: TRBV29-1
cdr3_length: 16
d_call: TRBD2
clone_size: .
j_call: TRBJ2-3

cdr3_nt: TGTGCCAGCGACGGGACAGCAAACCAAGAGACCCAGTACTTC
cdr3_aa: CASDGTANQETQYF
v_call: TRBV2
cdr3_length: 14
d_call: TRBD1
clone_size: .
j_call: TRBJ2-5

cdr3_nt: TGTGCCAGTAGTACCTGCGCCGGGACAGGGATTGGCTACACCTTC
cdr3_aa: CASSTCAGTGIGYTF
v_call: TRBV19
cdr3_length: 15
d_call: TRBD1
clone_size: .
j_call: TRBJ1-2

cdr3_nt: TGTGCCAGCAGTATCAGGGGGCCGAATGAAAAACTGTTTTTT
cdr3_aa: CASSIRGPNEKLFF
v_call: TRBV6-5
cdr3_length: 14
d_call: TRBD1
clone_size: .
j_call: TRBJ1-4

cdr3_nt: TGTGCCTGGGAGGGGGGGACCACGAACACCGGGGAGCTGTTTTTT
cdr3_aa: CAWEGGTTNTGELFF
v_call: TRBV30
cdr3_length: 15
d_call: .
clone_size: .
j_call: TRBJ2-2

cdr3_nt: TGTGCCAGCTCACCGGGACAGCTCTACACAGATACGCAGTATTTT
cdr3_aa: CASSPGQLYTDTQYF
v_call: TRBV18
cdr3_length: 15
d_call: TRBD1
clone_size: .
j_call: TRBJ2-3

cdr3_nt: TGCGCCAGCAGCCAGCGGACAGAGACGAGCTCCTACGAGCAGTACTTC
cdr3_aa: CASSQRTETSSYEQYF
v_call: TRBV4-1
cdr3_length: 16
d_call: .
clone_size: .
j_call: TRBJ2-7

cdr3_nt: TGTGCCAGCAGCCTCCCGACAGAAAACACCGGGGAGCTGTTTTTT
cdr3_aa: CASSLPTENTGELFF
v_call: TRBV28
cdr3_length: 15
d_call: .
clone_size: once
j_call: TRBJ2-2

cdr3_nt: TGTGCCAGCAGTACCGCGGGGGGGGAGGGGTACACAGATACGCAGTATTTT
cdr3_aa: CASSTAGGEGYTDTQYF
v_call: TRBV28
cdr3_length: 17
d_call: TRBD2
clone_size: .
j_call: TRBJ2-3

cdr3_nt: TGCGCCAGCAGCTTGGCGGGAGGGGCAAGATACGAGCAGTACTTC
cdr3_aa: CASSLAGGARYEQYF
v_call: TRBV5-1
cdr3_length: 15
d_call: TRBD2
clone_size: .
j_call: TRBJ2-7

cdr3_nt: TGTGCCAGCAGCTTGGAGGTCAGGGCCCCTTATGGCTACACCTTC
cdr3_aa: CASSLEVRAPYGYTF
v_call: TRBV5-6
cdr3_length: 15
d_call: .
clone_size: .
j_call: TRBJ1-2

cdr3_nt: TGTGCCAGCAGCTTAGCTCAGGGGGATCGCACAGATACGCAGTATTTT
cdr3_aa: CASSLAQGDRTDTQYF
v_call: TRBV7-2
cdr3_length: 16
d_call: TRBD1
clone_size: .
j_call: TRBJ2-3

cdr3_nt: TGTGCCAGCAGCGTAGACAGGGCGGGCGGTGGCTACACCTTC
cdr3_aa: CASSVDRAGGGYTF
v_call: TRBV9
cdr3_length: 14
d_call: .
clone_size: .
j_call: TRBJ1-2

cdr3_nt: TGTGCCACCAGCAGAGGGAGTGGTTGGAGGGGACTAGCGGAGCCCTACGAGCAGTACTTC
cdr3_aa: CATSRGSGWRGLAEPYEQYF
v_call: TRBV15
cdr3_length: 20
d_call: TRBD2
clone_size: .
j_call: TRBJ2-7

cdr3_nt: TGTGCCAGCAGCGAAGACAGGGACAGCTCTGGAAACACCATATATTTT
cdr3_aa: CASSEDRDSSGNTIYF
v_call: TRBV11-2
cdr3_length: 16
d_call: TRBD1
clone_size: .
j_call: TRBJ1-3

cdr3_nt: TGTGCCACTAAACAGACAGGGGGTGAAGAAGAGACCCAGTACTTC
cdr3_aa: CATKQTGGEEETQYF
v_call: TRBV19
cdr3_length: 15
d_call: TRBD1
clone_size: once
j_call: TRBJ2-5

cdr3_nt: TGTGCCAGCAGCCGGACAGGTTTGGCCACTGAAGCTTTCTTT
cdr3_aa: CASSRTGLATEAFF
v_call: TRBV6-5
cdr3_length: 14
d_call: TRBD1
clone_size: once
j_call: TRBJ1-1

cdr3_nt: TGCGCCAGCAGCTTGGAACAGGGAGACACCGGGGAGCTGTTTTTT
cdr3_aa: CASSLEQGDTGELFF
v_call: TRBV5-1
cdr3_length: 15
d_call: .
clone_size: .
j_call: TRBJ2-2

cdr3_nt: TGTGCCAGCTCACAGGGGAGGGTACAGGGTCGCAATCAGCCCCAGCATTTT
cdr3_aa: CASSQGRVQGRNQPQHF
v_call: TRBV18
cdr3_length: 17
d_call: .
clone_size: .
j_call: TRBJ1-5

cdr3_nt: TGTGCCAGCAGTTCCCTCGCGCGTTCTTCTGGAAACACCATATATTTT
cdr3_aa: CASSSLARSSGNTIYF
v_call: TRBV6-6
cdr3_length: 16
d_call: .
clone_size: few
j_call: TRBJ1-3

cdr3_nt: TGTGCCAGCAGTCGCGGGACTCCCGGTGACGAGCAGTACTTC
cdr3_aa: CASSRGTPGDEQYF
v_call: TRBV28
cdr3_length: 14
d_call: .
clone_size: .
j_call: TRBJ2-7

cdr3_nt: TGTGCCAGCAGCTTTGGGGACAGGGAATATAGCAATCAGCCCCAGCATTTT
cdr3_aa: CASSFGDREYSNQPQHF
v_call: TRBV5-6
cdr3_length: 17
d_call: TRBD1
clone_size: .
j_call: TRBJ1-5

cdr3_nt: TGCGCCAGCAGCCAAGATGAAGGGGCCAATCAGCCCCAGCATTTT
cdr3_aa: CASSQDEGANQPQHF
v_call: TRBV4-3
cdr3_length: 15
d_call: .
clone_size: .
j_call: TRBJ1-5